Following are 17 T cell receptor beta chains from one sample sequenced in a study of Ad26.COV2.S vaccination and SARS-CoV-2 variants. Libraries were prepared by immunoSEQ multiplex PCR; TCRdb keeps only in-frame clonotypes and omits some of them. Of 300,000 to 400,000 clones listed, about 89% are singletons. Treatment: about 20 received Ad26.COV2.S at low or high dose, single or two shots; several received placebo; per-sample allocation not given. Collection of the samples took place on day 63 after the first injection of vaccine or placebo. Sequencing used peripheral blood, obtained in a trial of Ad26.COV2.S vaccine versus placebo. These receptor sequences come from a person between 18 and 59 years old who received the Ad26.COV2.S COVID-19 vaccine or a placebo.

The V gene is TRBV6-1, the J gene TRBJ2-7, with 9 bases that match TRBD2. CDR3 length: 18 residues. Trimming at V came to 2 bases and at J to 5 bases, leaving 16 bases not matched to a gene. CDR1 MNHNS and CDR2 SASEGT come from the germline V gene. The CDR3 DNA reads TGTGCCAGCAGTGAAACCCGGGCTAGCGGGAAGATAGCCCACGAGCAGTACTTC. Amino acids: CASSETRASGKIAHEQYF.

This CDR3 reads CASSEEYVVTEAFF. CDR3 DNA sequence: TGTGCCAGCAGTGAAGAGTATGTGGTCACTGAAGCTTTCTTT. The chain recombines TRBV6-1 with TRBJ1-1; D gene uncertain. CDR3 length equals 14 residues. Per germline, CDR1 MNHNS and CDR2 SASEGT. Trimming left V 1 base short and J 4 bases short, with 10 bases between.

The chain employs TRBV2 and TRBJ2-5; 8 nucleotides agree with TRBD1. V was clipped by 8 bases and J by 6 bases; unmatched bases: 11. This CDR3 is built from 14 residues. Germline V gene data show CDR1 as SNHLY and CDR2 as FYNNEI. CDR3 residues: CASARDRSGKTQYF. The CDR3 coding sequence is TGTGCCAGCGCGCGGGACAGGTCTGGGAAGACCCAGTACTTC.

The rearrangement links TRBV5-6 to TRBJ2-3; 11 nucleotides agree with TRBD2. The J segment lost 2 bases and the V segment lost 4 bases, leaving 3 bases of the junction unmatched. The CDR3 contains 15 residues. The germline V gene encodes CDR1 SGHDT and CDR2 YYEEEE. The CDR3 DNA reads as TGTGCCAGCAGCACGGGACTAGCGGACACAGATACGCAGTATTTT. Translated: CASSTGLADTDTQYF.

This chain links TRBV10-3 with TRBJ2-1, with 8 bases identical to TRBD1. Germline CDR1 ENHRY, CDR2 SYGVKD. This CDR3 is built from 14 residues. The trim removed 4 bases at V and 4 bases at J, leaving 3 bases unmatched. The CDR3 here is CAISAGQGYNEQFF. The CDR3 nucleotides are TGTGCCATCAGTGCTGGACAGGGTTACAATGAGCAGTTCTTC.

This clone has a single count. V usage is TRBV14 and J usage is TRBJ2-5, with 8 nucleotides matching TRBD1. J gave up 4 bases and V 4 bases, and 8 bases lay outside the gene matches. The CDR3 consists of 15 residues. Germline-derived CDR1 and CDR2 are SGHDN and FVKESK. Here the CDR3 reads CASSLIRGRGETQYF. The CDR3 bases are TGTGCCAGCAGCCTCATCAGGGGGCGCGGAGAGACCCAGTACTTC.

This clone was recorded a few times. The chain combines TRBV30 with TRBJ2-7, with TRBD2 identical over 10 bases. The CDR3 totals 14 residues. CDR1 GTSNPN and CDR2 SVGIG come from the germline V gene (reference sequence). With 2 bases clipped from V and 6 bases from J, the junction kept 7 bases outside the gene matches. The CDR3 loop is CAWSPLAGVGEQYF. As DNA, the CDR3 is TGTGCCTGGAGTCCTCTAGCGGGAGTCGGCGAGCAGTACTTC. The variable domain in full, with the rest retrieved from reference TRBV30 and TRBJ2-7, is SQTIHQWPATLVQPVGSPLSLECTVEGTSNPNLYWYRQAAGRGLQLLFYSVGIGQISSEVPQNLSASRPQDRQFILSSKKLLLSDSGFYLCAWSPLAGVGEQYFGPGTRLTVT.

This chain links TRBV28 with TRBJ1-5, with a possible D match to TRBD1 (6 bases). The CDR3 covers 13 residues. Germline CDR1 MDHEN, CDR2 SYDVKM. Trimming removed 8 bases at V and 5 bases at J, with 13 bases between. In nucleotides, the CDR3 is TGTGCCAGCTCGGGCACAGGGCATCAGCCCCAGCATTTT. The encoded protein is CASSGTGHQPQHF.

V is TRBV7-9 and J is TRBJ1-6; D call uncertain. The CDR3 has 13 residues. Germline V gene lookup returns CDR1 SEHNR and CDR2 FQNEAQ (reference sequence). The V end was cut by 1 base, the J end by 7 bases, with 5 bases between. Here the CDR3 DNA reads TGTGCCAGCAGCTTAGTAGGGAATTCACCCCTCCACTTT. It translates to CASSLVGNSPLHF.

The CDR3 sequence: CATSALGLWFF. The DNA for the CDR3 is TGTGCCACCAGTGCGCTAGGGTTGTGGTTCTTC. The chain recombines TRBV24-1 with TRBJ2-1; D gene ambiguous. The V end was cut by 5 bases, the J end by 15 bases, with 13 bases between. Germline V gene data show CDR1 as KGHDR and CDR2 as SFDVKD. The CDR3 is 11 residues long.

This clone was observed a single time. The rearrangement links TRBV9 to TRBJ1-6; D is perhaps TRBD1 (5 bases). This CDR3 contains 14 residues. Germline loops: CDR1 SGDLS, CDR2 YYNGEE. Deletions cut 3 bases from V and 7 bases from J, with 11 bases between. The CDR3 DNA is TGTGCCAGCAGCGCCGGGGCCTTAAATTCACCCCTCCACTTT. Encoded protein: CASSAGALNSPLHF. Together with reference TRBV9 and TRBJ1-6, the CDR3 gives the full variable domain: DSGVTQTPKHLITATGQRVTLRCSPRSGDLSVYWYQQSLDQGLQFLIQYYNGEERAKGNILERFSAQQFPDLHSELNLSSLELGDSALYFCASSAGALNSPLHFGNGTRLTVT.

This rearrangement joins TRBV27 to TRBJ2-5; D might be TRBD1 or TRBD2, each matching 5 bases. V lost 5 bases, J lost 1 base, and 11 bases lay in between. Germline CDR1 and CDR2: MNHEY and SMNVEV (reference sequence). The CDR3 runs 14 residues. The CDR3 DNA sequence: TGTGCCAGCAGTCACTGGGACGGCCAAGAGACCCAGTACTTC. As protein: CASSHWDGQETQYF.

V and J are TRBV12-3 or TRBV12-4 and TRBJ1-5; a weak D match, TRBD1 (5 bases). Between the trimmed V and J ends, which lost 4 bases and 15 bases, there was a span of 13 bases. This CDR3 has 11 residues. The CDR3 loop is CASSYQGPMHF. The DNA for the CDR3 is TGTGCCAGCAGTTACCAGGGTCCGATGCATTTT.

The V and J genes are TRBV6-4 and TRBJ1-4, with D uncertain. Per the germline V gene, CDR1 is MRHNA and CDR2 is SNTAGT. Trimming removed 4 bases from V and 4 bases from J, with 10 bases in between. This CDR3 region has 14 residues. CDR3: CASSVEFGNEKLFF. CDR3 bases: TGTGCCAGCAGTGTAGAATTTGGTAATGAAAAACTGTTTTTT.

This clone has only one observation. V gene TRBV5-1 combines with J gene TRBJ1-1; TRBD1 matches at 8 bases. The germline V gene has CDR1 SGHRS and CDR2 YFSETQ. This CDR3 has 15 residues. V trimming: 1 base; J trimming: 3 bases; junction bases outside the gene matches: 5. The CDR3 region has the DNA TGCGCCAGCAGCTTGCAGGGGGCGCGGGACACTGAAGCTTTCTTT. As protein: CASSLQGARDTEAFF.

This sequence joins TRBV5-1 and TRBJ1-2; the D is unclear. Trimming pared 0 bases from V and 8 bases from J, leaving 14 bases between. Germline V gene data show CDR1 as SGHRS and CDR2 as YFSETQ. The CDR3 has 14 residues. This CDR3 reads CASSLVQRGQGYTF. CDR3 DNA sequence: TGCGCCAGCAGCTTGGTACAACGGGGTCAAGGCTACACCTTC.

The CDR3 DNA is TGCGCCAGCAGCAGGGGCCACGCCGGGGGTAGAGGCGAGCAGTACTTC. Translating gives CASSRGHAGGRGEQYF. The rearrangement uses TRBV5-1 and TRBJ2-7, with D perhaps TRBD2 (6 bases). The V and J ends lost 4 bases and 6 bases respectively, with 23 bases between them. This CDR3 contains 16 residues. CDR1 is SGHRS and CDR2 is YFSETQ in the germline V gene.